This T cell receptor beta chain was found in a study of CD8 T cells in Susac syndrome. Germline V lookup: CDR1 DFQATT, CDR2 SNEGSKA (reference sequence). Trimming shortened V by 7 bases and J by 1 base, and 10 bases separated the two germline ends. This CDR3 is 12 amino acids long. TCR beta sequencing covered blood CD8+ and CD4+ T cells. TEMRA cells were enriched by FACS, while CD8+ and CD4+ T cells were obtained through a negative isolation that was performed magnetically. This clonotype was counted once. Random hexamers primed reverse transcription of about 0.45 to 1 ug RNA. Using its own MiXCR run on the immunoSEQ multiplex PCR reads, TCRdb lists one record per CDR3 protein. In the table there are 150,000 to 200,000 distinct CDR3 sequences, less than 95% of which are singletons.

The chain joins TRBV20-1 to TRBJ1-1; TRBD1 is a possible D gene (6 bases). The source is a human donor in good health. Sequenced: CD4+ T cells from PBMCs. For the CDR3, the DNA is TGCAGTGTAACAGGGCAGAACACTGAAGCTTTCTTT. Amino acids: CSVTGQNTEAFF.